What follows are 15 T cell receptor beta chains derived from one specimen sequenced in a study of cytomegalovirus exposure and HLA in healthy donors. The PCR made use of 60 Vbeta and 13 Jbeta primers. Profiled with immunoSEQ multiplex PCR; TCRdb holds only in-frame clones, not every one. Of approximately 130,000 clones in the sample, 82% were seen once. Specimen: PBMCs. The receptors here all came from a woman aged 45-59 years in good health and CMV-seropositive.

A word on this clone: At one of its ends the junction is not consistent with the germline gene, which may arise from a read error. The rearrangement joins TRBV5-4 to TRBJ2-3; 11 nucleotides agree with TRBD2. The CDR3 is made up of 16 amino acids. The germline V gene has CDR1 SGHNT and CDR2 YYREEE (reference sequence). For the CDR3, the DNA is TGTACCAGCAGCTTGGGGCTAGCGGGAGGTGCAGATACGCAGTATTTT. Translating it yields CTSSLGLAGGADTQYF.

As concerns this clone: Germline is not matched at one junction end, which may reflect a read error. V and J are TRBV5-1 and TRBJ2-6, with TRBD1 as a possible D gene (5 bases). The CDR3 has 16 amino acids. Germline V lookup: CDR1 SGHRS, CDR2 YFSETQ. The CDR3: CASSRVAESGANGLTF. CDR3 DNA sequence: TGCGCCAGCAGTAGAGTCGCAGAATCTGGGGCCAACGGCCTGACTTTC. Filled out from reference TRBV5-1 and TRBJ2-6, the complete variable domain reads KAGVTQTPRYLIKTRGQQVTLSCSPISGHRSVSWYQQTPGQGLQFLFEYFSETQRNKGNFPGRFSGRQFSNSRSEMNVSTLELGDSALYLCASSRVAESGANGLTFGAGSRLTVL.

V usage is TRBV13 and J usage is TRBJ1-2; D uncertain. Germline CDR1 reads PRHDT; CDR2 reads FYEKMQ (reference sequence). The CDR3 loop spans 14 amino acids. With 2 bases removed from V and 0 bases from J, the gap between germline ends came to 7 bases. The CDR3: CASSLMRANYGYTF. CDR3 in DNA: TGTGCCAGCAGCTTAATGAGAGCTAACTATGGCTACACCTTC.

This sequence joins TRBV5-1 and TRBJ2-7; D remains unclear. Germline loops: CDR1 SGHRS, CDR2 YFSETQ. The CDR3 has 13 amino acids. Trimming pared 0 bases from V and 2 bases from J, leaving 6 bases between. CDR3: CASSLGSAYEQYF. As DNA, the CDR3 is TGCGCCAGCAGCTTGGGCAGCGCCTACGAGCAGTACTTC.

This chain joins TRBV18 and TRBJ1-4, with a tentative D call TRBD1 (5 bases). The CDR3 consists of 17 residues. Deletions cut 0 bases from V and 0 bases from J, with 11 bases between. Germline V gene sequence: CDR1 KGHSH, CDR2 LQKENI. The CDR3 protein is CASSPPTGDATNEKLFF. In DNA form, the CDR3 reads TGTGCCAGCTCACCACCGACGGGGGATGCAACTAATGAAAAACTGTTTTTT.

As concerns this clone: Relative to the germline gene, one junction end is altered; a read error may explain this. This rearrangement joins TRBV7-2 to TRBJ2-7, with TRBD1 identical over 10 bases. The CDR3 extends over 16 amino acids. The germline CDR1 and CDR2 sequences are SGHTA and FQGNSA. The CDR3 protein is CASSLAFGTGAYEQYF. CDR3 DNA: TGTGCCAGCAGCCTAGCATTTGGGACAGGGGCCTACGAGCAGTACTTC.

V gene TRBV6-5 combines with J gene TRBJ2-5; TRBD2 matches 8 bases. The DNA end is a closer match to TRBJ2-7, so the J assignment may be wrong. In germline, CDR1 is MNHEY, CDR2 SVGAGI. CDR3 size: 13 residues. This chain's CDR3 is CASSSTSVHEQYF. Here the CDR3 DNA reads TGTGCCAGCAGTTCGACTAGCGTCCACGAGCAGTACTTC.

There are a few counts of this clone. This chain uses TRBV29-1 with TRBJ1-4, with a possible D match to TRBD1 (6 bases). CDR1 SQVTM and CDR2 ANQGSEA come from the germline V gene. The CDR3 is 13 amino acids. V gave up 8 bases and J gave up 5 bases, with 15 bases separating them. The CDR3 DNA sequence: TGCAGCATCCGGACAGACGGGAATGAAAAACTGTTTTTT. Its protein product is CSIRTDGNEKLFF.

The chain has TRBV7-9 and TRBJ1-2; 12 nucleotides agree with TRBD1. Germline CDR1 reads SEHNR; CDR2 reads FQNEAQ (reference sequence). With 5 bases clipped from V and 5 bases from J, the junction kept 9 bases outside the gene matches. The CDR3 is 16 residues long. The CDR3 region has the DNA TGTGCCAGCAGCCGCCCCCCGGGACAGGGGGCATATGGCTACACCTTC. It is translated as CASSRPPGQGAYGYTF.

The J gene is TRBJ2-7, the V gene TRBV28, with D tentatively TRBD2 (6 bases). CDR1 and CDR2 from the germline V gene are MDHEN and SYDVKM. The CDR3 runs 16 residues. V was shortened by 2 bases and J by 2 bases, with 16 bases between the two germline ends. The CDR3 coding sequence is TGTGCCAGCAGTTTAACCACCGGGACTGATCCCTACGAGCAGTACTTC. It is translated as CASSLTTGTDPYEQYF.

The rearrangement joins TRBV7-3 to TRBJ2-1; 14 bases agree with TRBD2. Trimming took 5 bases from V and 16 from J; bases not matched to a gene: 19. The CDR3 is 17 amino acids. Germline V gene sequence: CDR1 SGHTA, CDR2 FQGTGA. CDR3 loop: CASSLKSGTSGGLSLFF. CDR3 DNA: TGTGCCAGCAGCCTAAAATCCGGGACTAGCGGGGGCCTCTCCCTCTTCTTC.

The chain uses TRBV7-2 and TRBJ2-1; TRBD2 might be the D (5 bases). V lost 0 bases and J lost 8, with 11 bases in between. Germline V lookup: CDR1 SGHTA, CDR2 FQGNSA. This CDR3 comprises 14 residues. The CDR3 sequence is CASSLALAQHEQFF. The CDR3 DNA reads TGTGCCAGCAGCTTAGCATTAGCGCAACATGAGCAGTTCTTC.

The CDR3 is CASSAPGVPTEAFF. Written as DNA, the CDR3 is TGTGCCAGCAGTGCCCCCGGGGTCCCCACTGAAGCTTTCTTT. The V call is TRBV28, the J call TRBJ1-1; no definite D call. Germline values: CDR1 MDHEN, CDR2 SYDVKM. The CDR3 spans 14 residues. V was trimmed by 5 bases and J by 4 bases, leaving 14 bases between them.

The chain uses TRBV2 and TRBJ2-3; 16 bases fit TRBD2. Trimming at V came to 5 bases and at J to 0 bases, leaving 8 bases not matched to a gene. This CDR3 contains 19 residues. CDR1 SNHLY and CDR2 FYNNEI come from the germline V gene. CDR3 sequence (DNA): TGTGCCAGCAGTCAAGGGACTAGCGGGGGGGCCGGGAGCACAGATACGCAGTATTTT. Translated: CASSQGTSGGAGSTDTQYF.

The gene calls are TRBV25-1 and TRBJ2-7; D is undetermined. There are 13 residues in the CDR3. From germline, CDR1 is MGHDK and CDR2 SYGVNS. V was trimmed by 1 base and J by 5 bases, leaving 9 bases between them. This CDR3 is CASSEWSVDEQYF. The CDR3 DNA follows: TGTGCCAGCAGTGAATGGTCCGTAGACGAGCAGTACTTC.